This T cell receptor beta chain was retrieved from a study of Ad26.COV2.S vaccination and SARS-CoV-2 variants (dated by TCRdb to 2020 to 2023). Turning to the overall study: Donors in the vaccine arm were drawn from COV1001, a phase I-IIa trial of Ad26.COV2.S in healthy adults that was multicentre, randomized, double-blind and placebo-controlled. Ad26.COV2.S was administered intramuscularly at a dose of 5x10^10 or 1x10^11 viral particles, either as one shot or as two shots given 56 days apart. Sequencing of the TCRbeta repertoire served to evaluate the specificity and breadth of SARS-CoV-2-reactive T cell receptors following Ad26.COV2.S vaccination. A total of approximately 32 samples were included in the TCR-sequenced set, comprising about 20 Ad26.COV2.S vaccine recipients, 5 placebo recipients and 8 SARS-CoV-2 convalescent individuals. Trial participants were randomized into five groups of five: low-dose or high-dose Ad26.COV2.S given once or twice, or placebo on both occasions. Investigators did not know the trial group allocation while performing experiments and assessing outcomes. Overall study outcomes, separate from this receptor: Ad26.COV2.S recipients had higher spike-specific TCR breadth than placebo recipients (P = 0.0014). The study was not powered for comparison of responses between vaccine doses or regimens. After vaccination, substantial breadth of spike-specific CD8+ and CD4+ T cell responses was reported. Non-spike TCR breadth was comparable between vaccine and placebo recipients, consistent with the vaccine containing only spike. The authors noted that the TCR breadth and depth analyses may have underestimated total T cell responses.

TCRbeta CDR3 regions were sequenced with the immunoSEQ Assay. After extraction, genomic DNA underwent amplification by bias-controlled multiplex PCR, followed by high-throughput sequencing. From the authors' description of their analysis: To quantify the absolute abundance of each unique TCRbeta CDR3 region, sequences were collapsed and filtered. T cell fraction was estimated by normalization of TCRbeta template counts to usable DNA, with usable DNA being measured through amplification of reference genes present in all nucleated cells. Repertoire TCRs were annotated as SARS-CoV-2-specific when V gene, CDR3 amino acid sequence and J gene were exactly matched to a known reactive TCR set. MIRA supplied the reference SARS-CoV-2 TCR set, which was filtered for enrichment in COVID-19-positive ImmuneCODE repertoires so that public or cross-reactive TCRs were removed. Based on the MIRA antigens, annotated TCRs were further analysed at the level of specific ORF or position within ORF. Depth was the summed frequency of annotated unique rearrangements, while breadth was defined as annotated unique rearrangements over total unique productive rearrangements. Two-sided Wilcoxon rank-sum tests were used to compare TCR breadth between groups. Sourced from immuneACCESS, this table was stored by TCRdb with only in-frame sequences that have V and J called. A share of the clones is absent; for the studies checked, an unresolved V gene accounts for under half, and the remainder has no known explanation. The V and J calls and clone size were taken over from that table, and D and trimming were inferred from the DNA. The sample table lists 400,000 to 500,000 clones, roughly 90% of them with a count of one. Jointly, the top ten make up roughly 4% of the sample.

The treatment or condition label of this sample denotes: 19 received Ad26.COV2.S at low or high dose, single or two shots; 5 received placebo; per-sample allocation not given. Repertoires of vaccine and placebo recipients were sequenced from samples collected on day 63 after the first injection. Cohort 1b enrolled about 25 adults aged 18-55 years at a single site in Boston, USA, between 29 July and 7 August 2020. Ad26.COV2.S consisted of a replication-incompetent adenovirus type 26 vector by which a prefusion-stabilized SARS-CoV-2 spike protein from the original Wuhan strain was expressed. The CDR3 measures 14 amino acids from cysteine to phenylalanine. Just the 42-base CDR3 DNA is kept, in frame starting at base 1. The V and J ends are trimmed by 5 bases and 2 bases, leaving 12 bases between them. Based on the germline V gene, the CDR1 and CDR2 sequences are SGHTA and FQGNSA. Regarding this clone: Its antigen has not been determined. Base-call qualities are not available, and no considerably larger clone is one nucleotide away.

The input for sequencing was peripheral blood, taken in a trial of Ad26.COV2.S vaccine versus placebo. This TCR derives from a person aged 18-65 years who received the Ad26.COV2.S COVID-19 vaccine or a placebo. The V and J segments used are TRBV7-2 and TRBJ1-1, and the D gene may be TRBD1, 6 bases matching. The sequenced DNA: TGTGCCAGCAGCGCCTCAGGGGTAAACACTGAAGCTTTCTTT. Its translation is CASSASGVNTEAFF.